The present T cell receptor (beta chain) was sequenced within a study of T-cell reconstitution after alpha-beta-depleted transplantation in children. J lost 4 bases, V lost 6 bases, and 12 bases had no gene match. The length of the CDR3 is 15 residues. Germline V gives CDR1 DFQATT, CDR2 SNEGSKA (reference sequence). Unique molecular identifiers tagged the TCRbeta library. TCRdb analysed the PCR reads with MiXCR anew, one entry per CDR3 protein. The table lists about 640,000 distinct CDR3 sequences, around a sixth of them singletons. Sequences were derived from PBMCs from the stem cell graft donor, sampled from the stem cell graft. The chain employs TRBV20-1 and TRBJ2-1; 7 bases align to TRBD2. This TCR derives from a human donor who donated a stem cell graft to a child with acute myeloid leukemia. The CDR3 DNA sequence: TGCAGTGCGAGTATAGACGAGCGGGGTTACAATGAGCAGTTCTTC. Amino acids: CSASIDERGYNEQFF.